This TCR beta chain was found in a study of shared clonotypes between healthy human individuals. Study-level findings and limits: Across a handful of donors, naive CD4 shared approximately 4.5%, naive CD8 3% to 3.5%, memory CD4 roughly 2.4%, memory CD8 around 0.42%.

Germline CDR1 is MGHRA and CDR2 is YSYEKL. The CDR3 covers 17 residues. Trimming removed 0 bases from V and 2 bases from J, with 15 bases in between. For every subset, genomic DNA was evenly distributed across several immunoSEQ plates. The assay was immunoSEQ multiplex PCR, and TCRdb's table has in-frame clones only and misses some. This table holds hundreds of thousands of clones, roughly 73% found once. In regard to this clone: Its antigen is not identified.

The chain combines TRBV4-1 with TRBJ2-3, with TRBD1 as a possible D gene (6 bases). This sequence originates from a woman aged 30 to 39 in good health. Sequences were obtained from memory CD4+ T cells sorted from blood. The subset here: CD45RA-negative fraction. Written as DNA, the CDR3 is TGCGCCAGCAGCCAAGACCCCAGGGGCTTGATCACAGATACGCAGTATTTT. Protein: CASSQDPRGLITDTQYF.